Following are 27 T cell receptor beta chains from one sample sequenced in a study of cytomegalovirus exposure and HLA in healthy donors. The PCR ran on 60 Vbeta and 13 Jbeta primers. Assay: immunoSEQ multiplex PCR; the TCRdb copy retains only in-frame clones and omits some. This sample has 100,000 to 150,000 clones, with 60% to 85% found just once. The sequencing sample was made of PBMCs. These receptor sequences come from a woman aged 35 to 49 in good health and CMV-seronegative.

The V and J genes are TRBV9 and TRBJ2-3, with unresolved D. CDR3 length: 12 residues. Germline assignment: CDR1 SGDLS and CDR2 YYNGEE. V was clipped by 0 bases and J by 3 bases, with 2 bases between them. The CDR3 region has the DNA TGTGCCAGCAGCGTAGCGACAGATACGCAGTATTTT. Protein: CASSVATDTQYF.

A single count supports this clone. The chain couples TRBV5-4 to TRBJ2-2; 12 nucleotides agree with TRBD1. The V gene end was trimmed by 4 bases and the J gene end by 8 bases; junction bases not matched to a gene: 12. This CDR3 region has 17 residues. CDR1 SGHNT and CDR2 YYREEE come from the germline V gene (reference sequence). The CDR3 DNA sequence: TGTGCCAGCAGCAGGGGACAGGGGGCACCCTCGTCGGGGGAGCTGTTTTTT. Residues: CASSRGQGAPSSGELFF.

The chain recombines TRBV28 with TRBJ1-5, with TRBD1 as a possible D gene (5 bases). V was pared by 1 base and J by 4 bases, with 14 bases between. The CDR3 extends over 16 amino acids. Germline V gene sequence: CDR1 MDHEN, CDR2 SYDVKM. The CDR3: CASSLLQDLRNQPQHF. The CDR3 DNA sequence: TGTGCCAGCAGTTTATTACAGGACCTGAGGAATCAGCCCCAGCATTTT.

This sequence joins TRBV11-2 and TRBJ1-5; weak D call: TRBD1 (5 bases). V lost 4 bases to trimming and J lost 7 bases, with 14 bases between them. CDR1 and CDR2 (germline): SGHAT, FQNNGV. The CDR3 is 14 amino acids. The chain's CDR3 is CASSSWGVGQPQHF. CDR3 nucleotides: TGTGCCAGCAGCTCTTGGGGGGTTGGGCAGCCCCAGCATTTT.

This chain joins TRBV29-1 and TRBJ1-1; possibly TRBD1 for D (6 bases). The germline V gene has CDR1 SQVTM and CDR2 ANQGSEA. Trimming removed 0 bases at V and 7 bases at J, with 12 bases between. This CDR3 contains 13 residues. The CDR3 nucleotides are TGCAGCGTTGAAGAAAGAAGGGGGGGTGAAGCTTTCTTT. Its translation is CSVEERRGGEAFF.

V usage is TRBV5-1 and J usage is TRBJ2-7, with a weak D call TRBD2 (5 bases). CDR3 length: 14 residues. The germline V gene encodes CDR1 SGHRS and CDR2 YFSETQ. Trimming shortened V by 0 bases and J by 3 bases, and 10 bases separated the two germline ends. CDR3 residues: CASSLGKRDYEQYF. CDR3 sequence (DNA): TGCGCCAGCAGCTTGGGTAAACGGGACTACGAGCAGTACTTC.

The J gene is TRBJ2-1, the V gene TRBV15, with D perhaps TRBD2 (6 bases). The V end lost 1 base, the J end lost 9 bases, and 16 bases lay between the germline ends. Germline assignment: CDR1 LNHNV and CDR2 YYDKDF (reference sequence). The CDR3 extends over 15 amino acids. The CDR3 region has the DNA TGTGCCACCAGCAGAGGGTGGCGGGGAGAGGGTGAGCAGTTCTTC. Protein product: CATSRGWRGEGEQFF.

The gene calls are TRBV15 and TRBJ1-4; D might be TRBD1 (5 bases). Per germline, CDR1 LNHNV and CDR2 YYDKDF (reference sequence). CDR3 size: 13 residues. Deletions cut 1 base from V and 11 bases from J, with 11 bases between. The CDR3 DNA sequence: TGTGCCACCAGCAGAGGGAGGGGCTCGAAACTGTTTTTT. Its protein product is CATSRGRGSKLFF.

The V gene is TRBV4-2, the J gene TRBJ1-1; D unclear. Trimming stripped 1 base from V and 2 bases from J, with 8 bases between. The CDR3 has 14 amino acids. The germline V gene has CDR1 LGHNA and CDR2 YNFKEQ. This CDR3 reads CASSQGQLNTEAFF. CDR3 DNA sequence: TGTGCCAGCAGCCAAGGCCAACTAAACACTGAAGCTTTCTTT.

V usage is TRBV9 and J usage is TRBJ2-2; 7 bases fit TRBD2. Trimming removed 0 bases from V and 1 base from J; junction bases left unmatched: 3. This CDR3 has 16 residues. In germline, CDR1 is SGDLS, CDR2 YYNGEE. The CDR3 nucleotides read TGTGCCAGCAGCGTAGGTGCTAGCGGGAACACCGGGGAGCTGTTTTTT. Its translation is CASSVGASGNTGELFF. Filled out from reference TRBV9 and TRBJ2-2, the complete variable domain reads DSGVTQTPKHLITATGQRVTLRCSPRSGDLSVYWYQQSLDQGLQFLIQYYNGEERAKGNILERFSAQQFPDLHSELNLSSLELGDSALYFCASSVGASGNTGELFFGEGSRLTVL.

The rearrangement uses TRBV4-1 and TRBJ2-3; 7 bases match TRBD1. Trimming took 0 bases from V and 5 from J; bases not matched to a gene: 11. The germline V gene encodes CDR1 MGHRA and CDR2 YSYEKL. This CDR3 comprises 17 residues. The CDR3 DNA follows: TGCGCCAGCAGCCAAGACGTCCCAGGGGGTAGGATAGATACGCAGTATTTT. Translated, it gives CASSQDVPGGRIDTQYF.

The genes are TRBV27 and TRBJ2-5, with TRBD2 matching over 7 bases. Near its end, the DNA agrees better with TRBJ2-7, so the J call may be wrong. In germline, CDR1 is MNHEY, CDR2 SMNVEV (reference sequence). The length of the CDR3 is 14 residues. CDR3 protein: CASKPGLLDYEQYF. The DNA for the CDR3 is TGTGCCAGCAAACCGGGACTACTCGACTACGAGCAGTACTTC.

CDR3 in amino acids: CASSFSGTSGRGGADTQYF. The CDR3 nucleotides are TGTGCCAGCAGTTTCTCCGGGACTAGCGGGAGAGGAGGCGCAGATACGCAGTATTTT. The rearrangement joins TRBV27 to TRBJ2-3, with 14 nucleotides matching TRBD2. CDR1 and CDR2 from the germline V gene are MNHEY and SMNVEV (reference sequence). The CDR3 has 19 amino acids. V shed 3 bases and J 4 bases; nucleotides not matched to a gene: 12.

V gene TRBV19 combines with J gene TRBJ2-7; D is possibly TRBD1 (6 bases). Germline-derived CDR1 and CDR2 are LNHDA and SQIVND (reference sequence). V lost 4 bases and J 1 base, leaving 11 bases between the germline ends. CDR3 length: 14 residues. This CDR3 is CASSRQVQSYEQYF. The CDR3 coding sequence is TGTGCCAGTAGTAGACAGGTACAGTCCTACGAGCAGTACTTC. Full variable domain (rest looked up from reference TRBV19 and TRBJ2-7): DGGITQSPKYLFRKEGQNVTLSCEQNLNHDAMYWYRQDPGQGLRLIYYSQIVNDFQKGDIAEGYSVSREKKESFPLTVTSAQKNPTAFYLCASSRQVQSYEQYFGPGTRLTVT.

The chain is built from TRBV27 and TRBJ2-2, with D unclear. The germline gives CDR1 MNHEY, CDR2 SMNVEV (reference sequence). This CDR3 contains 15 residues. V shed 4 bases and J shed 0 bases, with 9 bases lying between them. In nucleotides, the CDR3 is TGTGCCAGCAGTTCCCAAATTTCGAACACCGGGGAGCTGTTTTTT. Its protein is CASSSQISNTGELFF.

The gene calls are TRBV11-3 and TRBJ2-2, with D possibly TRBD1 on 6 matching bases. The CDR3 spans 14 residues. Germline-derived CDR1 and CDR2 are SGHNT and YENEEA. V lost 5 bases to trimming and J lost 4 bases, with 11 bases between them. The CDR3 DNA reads TGTGCCAGCAGCACAACAGGGACCACCGGGGAGCTGTTTTTT. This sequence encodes CASSTTGTTGELFF.

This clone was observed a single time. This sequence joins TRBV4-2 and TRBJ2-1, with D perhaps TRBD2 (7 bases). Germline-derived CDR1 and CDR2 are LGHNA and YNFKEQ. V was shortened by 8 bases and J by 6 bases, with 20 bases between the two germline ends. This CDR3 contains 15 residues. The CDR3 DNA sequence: TGTGCCAGCCGCCGTGGGGGCGGGAGTTCCAATGAGCAGTTCTTC. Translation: CASRRGGGSSNEQFF.

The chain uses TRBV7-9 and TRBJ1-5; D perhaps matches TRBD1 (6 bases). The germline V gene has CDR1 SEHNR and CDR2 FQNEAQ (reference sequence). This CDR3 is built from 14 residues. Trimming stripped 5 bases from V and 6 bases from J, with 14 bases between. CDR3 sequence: CASSDYRDTQPQHF. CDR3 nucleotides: TGTGCCAGCAGCGACTACAGGGATACTCAGCCCCAGCATTTT.

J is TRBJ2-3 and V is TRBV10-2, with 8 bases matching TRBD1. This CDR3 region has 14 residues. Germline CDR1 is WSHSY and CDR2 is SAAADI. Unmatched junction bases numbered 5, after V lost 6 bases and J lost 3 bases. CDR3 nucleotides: TGCGCCAGCAGCGAACAGGGGGAGACAGATACGCAGTATTTT. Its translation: CASSEQGETDTQYF.

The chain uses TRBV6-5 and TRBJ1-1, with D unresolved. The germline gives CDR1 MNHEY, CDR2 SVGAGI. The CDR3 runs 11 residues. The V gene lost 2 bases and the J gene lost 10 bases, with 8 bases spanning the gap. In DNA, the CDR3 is TGTGCCAGCAGTTACCCGCCAGGAGCTTTCTTT. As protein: CASSYPPGAFF.

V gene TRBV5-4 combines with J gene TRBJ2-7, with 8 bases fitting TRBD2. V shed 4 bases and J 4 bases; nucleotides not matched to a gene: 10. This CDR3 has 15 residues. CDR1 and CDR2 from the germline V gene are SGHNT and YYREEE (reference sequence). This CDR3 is CASSTGGAEQYEQYF. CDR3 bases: TGTGCCAGCAGCACCGGGGGGGCGGAGCAGTACGAGCAGTACTTC.

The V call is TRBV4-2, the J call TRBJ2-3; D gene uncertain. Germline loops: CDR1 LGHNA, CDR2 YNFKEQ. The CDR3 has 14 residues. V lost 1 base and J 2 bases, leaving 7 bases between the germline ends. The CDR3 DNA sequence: TGTGCCAGCAGCCAAGCGACAAACACAGATACGCAGTATTTT. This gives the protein CASSQATNTDTQYF.

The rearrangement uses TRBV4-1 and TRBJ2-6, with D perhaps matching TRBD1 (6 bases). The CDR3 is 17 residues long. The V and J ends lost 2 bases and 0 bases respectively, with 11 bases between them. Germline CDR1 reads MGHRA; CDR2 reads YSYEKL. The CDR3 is CASSQWTVGSGANVLTF. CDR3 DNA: TGCGCCAGCAGCCAATGGACAGTAGGCTCTGGGGCCAACGTCCTGACTTTC.

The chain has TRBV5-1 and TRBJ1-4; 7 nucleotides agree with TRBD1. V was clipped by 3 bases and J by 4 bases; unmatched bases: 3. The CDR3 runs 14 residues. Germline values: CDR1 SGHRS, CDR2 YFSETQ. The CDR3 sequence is CASSSGQLNEKLFF. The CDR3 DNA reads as TGCGCCAGCAGCTCGGGACAGCTTAATGAAAAACTGTTTTTT.

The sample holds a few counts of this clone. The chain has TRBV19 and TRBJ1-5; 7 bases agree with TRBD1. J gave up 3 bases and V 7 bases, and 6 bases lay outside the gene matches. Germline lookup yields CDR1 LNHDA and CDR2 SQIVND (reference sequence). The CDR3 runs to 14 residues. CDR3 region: CASKPGQFNQPQHF. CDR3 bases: TGTGCCAGTAAACCGGGACAGTTCAATCAGCCCCAGCATTTT.

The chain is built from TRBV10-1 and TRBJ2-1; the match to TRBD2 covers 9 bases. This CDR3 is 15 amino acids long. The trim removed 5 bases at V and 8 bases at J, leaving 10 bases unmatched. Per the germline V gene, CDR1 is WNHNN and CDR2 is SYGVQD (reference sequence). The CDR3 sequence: CASSRTSVGVDEQFF. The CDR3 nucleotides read TGCGCCAGCAGTAGGACTAGCGTAGGGGTCGATGAGCAGTTCTTC.

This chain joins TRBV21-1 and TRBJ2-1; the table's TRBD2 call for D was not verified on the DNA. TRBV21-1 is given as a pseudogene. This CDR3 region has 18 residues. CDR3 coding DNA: TGTGCCAGCAGCAAAGGGGGGGAGCGGGAGAACACCTACAATGAGCAGTTCTTC. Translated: CASSKGGERENTYNEQFF.